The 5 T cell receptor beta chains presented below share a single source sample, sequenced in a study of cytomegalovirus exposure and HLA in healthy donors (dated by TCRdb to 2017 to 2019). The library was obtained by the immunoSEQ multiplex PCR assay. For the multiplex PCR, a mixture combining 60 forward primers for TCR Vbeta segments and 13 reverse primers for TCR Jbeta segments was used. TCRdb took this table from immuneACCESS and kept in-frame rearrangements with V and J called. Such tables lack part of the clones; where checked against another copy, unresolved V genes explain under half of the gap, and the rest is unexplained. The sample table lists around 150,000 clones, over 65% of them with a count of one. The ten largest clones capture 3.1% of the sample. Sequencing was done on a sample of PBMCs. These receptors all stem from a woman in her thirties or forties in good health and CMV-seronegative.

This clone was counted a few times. As DNA, the CDR3 is TGCGCCAGCAGCCAACCCAGCGGGGGCTACAATGAGCAGTTCTTC. This gives the protein CASSQPSGGYNEQFF. V and J are TRBV4-1 and TRBJ2-1; 8 bases are shared with TRBD2. The CDR3 extends over 15 amino acids. Unmatched junction bases numbered 3, after V lost 2 bases and J lost 3 bases. From germline, CDR1 is MGHRA and CDR2 YSYEKL.

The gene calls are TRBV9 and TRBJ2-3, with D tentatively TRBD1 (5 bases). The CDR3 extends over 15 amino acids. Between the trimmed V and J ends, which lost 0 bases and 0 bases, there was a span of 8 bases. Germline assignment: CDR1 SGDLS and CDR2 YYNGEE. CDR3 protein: CASSVEGLSTDTQYF. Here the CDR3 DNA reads TGTGCCAGCAGCGTAGAGGGGCTGAGCACAGATACGCAGTATTTT.

The CDR3 here is CASSLALDRDYGYTF. The CDR3 coding sequence is TGTGCCAGCAGCTTGGCCTTGGACAGGGATTATGGCTACACCTTC. The chain carries TRBV5-5 and TRBJ1-2; 8 nucleotides agree with TRBD1. Germline lookup yields CDR1 SGHKS and CDR2 YYEKEE (reference sequence). After removal of 0 bases from V and 5 bases from J, the junction contained 6 bases not matched to a gene. This CDR3 contains 15 residues.

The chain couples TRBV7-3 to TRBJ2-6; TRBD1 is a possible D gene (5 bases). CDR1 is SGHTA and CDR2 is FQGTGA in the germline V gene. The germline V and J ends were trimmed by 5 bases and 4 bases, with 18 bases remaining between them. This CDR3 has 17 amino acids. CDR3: CASSPSDRGAGANVLTF. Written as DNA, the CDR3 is TGTGCCAGCAGCCCCAGTGATCGTGGGGCAGGGGCCAACGTCCTGACTTTC.

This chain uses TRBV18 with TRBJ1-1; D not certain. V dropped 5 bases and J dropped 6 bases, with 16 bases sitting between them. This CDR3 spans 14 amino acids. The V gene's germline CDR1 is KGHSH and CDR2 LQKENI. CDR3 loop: CASSSDLKKAEAFF. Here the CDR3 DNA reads TGTGCCAGCTCATCCGACTTAAAGAAGGCTGAAGCTTTCTTT.